These 7 T cell receptor beta chains share one sample of origin, sequenced in a study of vaccination effects on CD4 cells after COVID-19. These receptors are not linked to any known antigen. The repertoire was sequenced with immunoSEQ multiplex PCR; TCRdb's copy has only in-frame clones and lacks some. The data show under 40,000 clones, 68% seen once. CD4+ T cell isolation took place after approximately 11 days of culture. The specimen was CD4+ T cells from PBMCs cultured without peptide, collected before COVID-19 vaccination. Receptors originate from a human donor who received a COVID-19 vaccine.

The rearrangement links TRBV6-4 to TRBJ2-3, with 8 nucleotides matching TRBD2. Trimming removed 6 bases from V and 6 bases from J; junction bases left unmatched: 8. The CDR3 has 14 residues. Germline lookup yields CDR1 MRHNA and CDR2 SNTAGT. The CDR3 spells CASSLGTRSDTQYF. For the CDR3, the DNA is TGTGCCAGCAGCTTGGGGACTAGAAGTGATACGCAGTATTTT.

V is TRBV6-1 and J is TRBJ2-2; 12 positions match TRBD2. Per germline, CDR1 MNHNS and CDR2 SASEGT. The CDR3 runs to 17 residues. After removal of 3 bases from V and 4 bases from J, the junction contained 6 bases not matched to a gene. Written as DNA, the CDR3 is TGTGCCAGCAGTGATCTAGCGGGAGGGCCGAGCACCGGGGAGCTGTTTTTT. Translated, it gives CASSDLAGGPSTGELFF.

V usage is TRBV10-3 and J usage is TRBJ2-3, with D maybe TRBD1 (6 bases). Germline CDR1 reads ENHRY; CDR2 reads SYGVKD. V gave up 6 bases and J gave up 3 bases, with 13 bases separating them. The CDR3 consists of 14 residues. CDR3 sequence reads: CAISPQGSTDTQYF. The CDR3 DNA sequence: TGTGCCATCAGCCCACAGGGATCAACAGATACGCAGTATTTT.

This clone was observed a single time. V and J are TRBV7-2 and TRBJ2-1, with 15 positions matching TRBD2. The germline gives CDR1 SGHTA, CDR2 FQGNSA. J gave up 8 bases and V 4 bases, and 3 bases lay outside the gene matches. The CDR3 length is 15 residues. The CDR3 DNA sequence: TGTGCCAGCAGCTCGGGACTAGCGGGGGGCTATGAGCAGTTCTTC. This codes for CASSSGLAGGYEQFF.

The rearrangement joins TRBV5-1 to TRBJ1-6; 7 bases align to TRBD1. Germline CDR1 SGHRS, CDR2 YFSETQ. The CDR3 has 14 residues. The V gene end was trimmed by 7 bases and the J gene end by 9 bases; junction bases not matched to a gene: 10. The CDR3 loop is CASSEGAKGSPLHF. CDR3 DNA sequence: TGCGCCAGCTCCGAGGGGGCTAAGGGTTCACCCCTCCACTTT.

The rearrangement uses TRBV13 and TRBJ1-3; D is undetermined. Trimming stripped 7 bases from V and 4 bases from J, with 11 bases between. Germline loops: CDR1 PRHDT, CDR2 FYEKMQ (reference sequence). The CDR3 is 13 amino acids. The CDR3 loop reads CASTRVNGNTIYF. CDR3 bases: TGTGCCAGCACAAGGGTAAACGGAAACACCATATATTTT. Full variable domain (missing parts from reference TRBV13 and TRBJ1-3): AAGVIQSPRHLIKEKRETATLKCYPIPRHDTVYWYQQGPGQDPQFLISFYEKMQSDKGSIPDRFSAQQFSDYHSELNMSSLELGDSALYFCASTRVNGNTIYFGEGSWLTVV.

CDR3 DNA sequence: TGCGCCAGCAGCACTATCCCGGAGGAGTCGCAGTTCTTC. Translated, it gives CASSTIPEESQFF. The chain joins TRBV5-1 to TRBJ2-1, with D perhaps TRBD2 (5 bases). Germline CDR1 reads SGHRS; CDR2 reads YFSETQ. V lost 4 bases and J 12 bases, leaving 17 bases between the germline ends. There are 13 residues in the CDR3.